One TCR beta chain is described in this entry. Its antigen is unknown. These data belong to a study of shared clonotypes between healthy human individuals. Study-level points and caveats: It was the non-shared clonotypes that had lower generation probabilities than clonotypes shared by all four donors.

The data were produced by immunoSEQ multiplex PCR, yet TCRdb's version contains in-frame clones alone and is incomplete. Here the sample spans roughly 890,000 clones, roughly 92% being singletons. CD8 cells classed as naive were CD45RO-negative and positively selected for CCR7, excluding terminally differentiated effector memory CD45RA+ cells. The CDR3 is made up of 15 amino acids. Germline V CDR1 and CDR2: SEHNR, FQNEAQ (reference sequence). Trimming stripped 5 bases from V and 0 bases from J, with 11 bases between. The clonotype originates from a man aged 25 to 40 in good health. Sequences were obtained from naive CD8+ T cells sorted from blood. The chain has TRBV7-9 and TRBJ1-5, with D uncertain. CDR3 DNA sequence: TGTGCCAGCAGCCCATATCACGATAGCAATCAGCCCCAGCATTTT. Translating it yields CASSPYHDSNQPQHF. Variable domain in full (rest from reference TRBV7-9 and TRBJ1-5): DTGVSQNPRHKITKRGQNVTFRCDPISEHNRLYWYRQTLGQGPEFLTYFQNEAQLEKSRLLSDRFSAERPKGSFSTLEIQRTEQGDSAMYLCASSPYHDSNQPQHFGDGTRLSIL.